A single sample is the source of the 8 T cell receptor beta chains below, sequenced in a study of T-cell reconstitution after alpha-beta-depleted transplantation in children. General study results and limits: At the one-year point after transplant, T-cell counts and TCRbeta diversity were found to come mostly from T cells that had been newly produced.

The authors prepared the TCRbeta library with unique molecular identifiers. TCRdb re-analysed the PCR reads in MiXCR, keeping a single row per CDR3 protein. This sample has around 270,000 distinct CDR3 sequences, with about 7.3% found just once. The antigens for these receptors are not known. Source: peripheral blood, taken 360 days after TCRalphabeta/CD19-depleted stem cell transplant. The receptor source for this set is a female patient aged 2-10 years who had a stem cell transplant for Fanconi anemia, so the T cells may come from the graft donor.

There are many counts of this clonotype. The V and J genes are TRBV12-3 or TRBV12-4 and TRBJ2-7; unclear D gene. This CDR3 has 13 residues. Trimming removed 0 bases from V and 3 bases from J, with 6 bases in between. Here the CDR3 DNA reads TGTGCCAGCAGTTTAGCGTCCCGCTACGAGCAGTACTTC. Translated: CASSLASRYEQYF.

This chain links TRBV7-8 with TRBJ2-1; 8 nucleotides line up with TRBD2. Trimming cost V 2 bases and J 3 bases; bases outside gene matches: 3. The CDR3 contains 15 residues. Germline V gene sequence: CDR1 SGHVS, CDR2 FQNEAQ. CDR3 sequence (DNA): TGTGCCAGCAGCTTATACGGGGGGGTCTACAATGAGCAGTTCTTC. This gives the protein CASSLYGGVYNEQFF.

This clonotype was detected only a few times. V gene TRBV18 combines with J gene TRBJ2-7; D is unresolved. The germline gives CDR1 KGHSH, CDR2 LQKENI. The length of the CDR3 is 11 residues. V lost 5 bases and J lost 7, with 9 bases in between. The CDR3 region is CASSASREQYF. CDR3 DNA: TGTGCCAGCTCAGCCTCAAGAGAGCAGTACTTC.

Here the CDR3 DNA reads TGTGCCAGCACCAAGGTCAGGGGCTCTGGAAACACCATATATTTT. Translation: CASTKVRGSGNTIYF. The chain combines TRBV6-1 with TRBJ1-3; maybe TRBD1 (6 bases). Germline V gene lookup returns CDR1 MNHNS and CDR2 SASEGT. The CDR3 runs to 15 residues. The V and J ends lost 7 bases and 0 bases respectively, with 13 bases between them.

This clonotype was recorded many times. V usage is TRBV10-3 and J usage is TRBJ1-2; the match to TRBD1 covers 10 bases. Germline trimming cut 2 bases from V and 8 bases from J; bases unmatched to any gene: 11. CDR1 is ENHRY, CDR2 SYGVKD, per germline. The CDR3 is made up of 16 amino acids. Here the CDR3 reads CAISELNGGQGPGYTF. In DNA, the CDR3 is TGTGCCATCAGTGAGCTAAATGGGGGACAGGGGCCGGGCTACACCTTC.

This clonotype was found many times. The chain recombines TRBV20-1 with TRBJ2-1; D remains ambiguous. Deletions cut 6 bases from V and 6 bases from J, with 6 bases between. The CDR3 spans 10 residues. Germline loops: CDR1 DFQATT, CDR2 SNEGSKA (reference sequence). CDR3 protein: CSAAFNEQFF. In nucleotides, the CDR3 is TGCAGTGCCGCCTTCAATGAGCAGTTCTTC.

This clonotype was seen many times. The CDR3 reads CASSGTASFTGELFF. The CDR3 nucleotides read TGCGCCAGCAGCGGGACAGCGAGTTTCACCGGGGAGCTGTTTTTT. The chain has TRBV5-1 and TRBJ2-2; 7 bases line up with TRBD1. Germline CDR1 SGHRS, CDR2 YFSETQ. After removal of 4 bases from V and 4 bases from J, the junction contained 7 bases not matched to a gene. This CDR3 has 15 residues.

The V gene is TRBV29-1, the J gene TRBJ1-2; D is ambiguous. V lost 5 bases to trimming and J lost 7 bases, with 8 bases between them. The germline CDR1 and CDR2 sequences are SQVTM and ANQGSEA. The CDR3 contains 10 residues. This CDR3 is CSVLDTGYTF. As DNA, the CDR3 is TGCAGCGTTCTTGACACTGGCTACACCTTC.